This T cell receptor (beta chain) derives from a study of shared clonotypes between healthy human individuals. Notes on the study in general: Represented genetic and exposure-history diversity was restricted by having few donors.

Clones were read by immunoSEQ multiplex PCR, and TCRdb kept only the in-frame ones, dropping some. The data contain roughly 2,300,000 clones, about 90% of them seen just once; the ten biggest clones take up around 0.35%. This clone turned up a few times. Its matching antigen is unknown. Germline loops: CDR1 SGHRS, CDR2 YFSETQ. The CDR3 has 13 residues. Trimming cost V 1 base and J 2 bases, with 6 bases left between them. The J gene is TRBJ2-5, the V gene TRBV5-1; D is unresolved. This clonotype originated in a man between 18 and 29 years old in good health. Some clones in this sample may be carry-over from other donors' samples. Sequenced: naive CD4+ T cells from PBMCs. The subset was: CD45RA+ positively selected. The CDR3 reads CASSLYQQETQYF. The CDR3 region has the DNA TGCGCCAGCAGCTTGTACCAGCAAGAGACCCAGTACTTC.